The rows below give T cell receptor beta chains drawn from one sample of a study of shared clonotypes between healthy human individuals. TCRdb's copy holds only in-frame clones and misses some; the assay was immunoSEQ multiplex PCR. The sample shows about 2 million clones, roughly 94% of them seen only once. The sequencing input was naive CD8+ T cells sorted from blood. The receptors were sampled from a young man in good health. The CDR3 runs from the conserved cysteine through the conserved F or W. The order of the fields is V gene, CDR3 length, J gene, D gene, CDR3 DNA, CDR3 protein. A D gene is named only where the DNA matches it firmly.

v_gene: TRBV7-9
len: 16
j_gene: TRBJ2-1
d_gene: TRBD2
CDR3nt: TGTGCCAGCAGCCCCTGGACTAGCGGGATCTACAATGAGCAGTTCTTC
CDR3aa: CASSPWTSGIYNEQFF

v_gene: TRBV5-6
len: 13
j_gene: TRBJ1-1
d_gene: -
CDR3nt: TGTGCCAGCAGCTCGGCCCCATACACTGAAGCTTTCTTT
CDR3aa: CASSSAPYTEAFF

v_gene: TRBV4-1
len: 16
j_gene: TRBJ2-1
d_gene: TRBD2
CDR3nt: TGCGCCAGCAGCCAAGATCCTAACGGGAGGGCCGTTGAGCAGTTCTTC
CDR3aa: CASSQDPNGRAVEQFF

v_gene: TRBV5-1
len: 14
j_gene: TRBJ1-2
d_gene: -
CDR3nt: TGCGCCAGCAGCTTGGCCTCAGGGGTGGACGGCTACACCTTC
CDR3aa: CASSLASGVDGYTF

v_gene: TRBV13
len: 14
j_gene: TRBJ2-2
d_gene: -
CDR3nt: TGTGCCAGCAGCACAGGGCTGAACACCGGGGAGCTGTTTTTT
CDR3aa: CASSTGLNTGELFF

v_gene: TRBV28
len: 12
j_gene: TRBJ1-5
d_gene: -
CDR3nt: TGTGCCAGCAGTTCCGAGAATCAGCCCCAGCATTTT
CDR3aa: CASSSENQPQHF

v_gene: TRBV29-1
len: 14
j_gene: TRBJ2-1
d_gene: -
CDR3nt: TGCAGCGCTCAGGAGGACTCCGCCTACAATGAGCAGTTCTTC
CDR3aa: CSAQEDSAYNEQFF

v_gene: TRBV4-1
len: 16
j_gene: TRBJ1-3
d_gene: TRBD1
CDR3nt: TGCGCCAGCAGCCCAGGGACAGGGAACAGAATGGACACCATATATTTT
CDR3aa: CASSPGTGNRMDTIYF

v_gene: TRBV29-1
len: 11
j_gene: TRBJ2-5
d_gene: -
CDR3nt: TGCAGCGTTGGGGACGGGGAGACCCAGTACTTC
CDR3aa: CSVGDGETQYF

v_gene: TRBV4-1
len: 16
j_gene: TRBJ2-2
d_gene: -
CDR3nt: TGCGCCAGCAGCCAGGCAGGACATCCGAACACCGGGGAGCTGTTTTTT
CDR3aa: CASSQAGHPNTGELFF

v_gene: TRBV4-3
len: 18
j_gene: TRBJ1-4
d_gene: TRBD1
CDR3nt: TGCGCCAGCAGCCAAGAGATGGACAGGGCGGGATTAGAAGAAAAACTGTTTTTT
CDR3aa: CASSQEMDRAGLEEKLFF

v_gene: TRBV19
len: 15
j_gene: TRBJ2-2
d_gene: -
CDR3nt: TGTGCCAGTAGTCCCCCGGGGGTCGTTGACGGGGAGCTGTTTTTT
CDR3aa: CASSPPGVVDGELFF

v_gene: TRBV6-5
len: 11
j_gene: TRBJ2-7
d_gene: -
CDR3nt: TGTGCCAGCAGTTACAGGGGCGAGCAGTACTTC
CDR3aa: CASSYRGEQYF

v_gene: TRBV7-9
len: 13
j_gene: TRBJ1-1
d_gene: -
CDR3nt: TGTGCCAGCAGCTTAGGGGCCGGCACTGAAGCTTTCTTT
CDR3aa: CASSLGAGTEAFF

v_gene: TRBV4-2
len: 17
j_gene: TRBJ2-7
d_gene: TRBD1
CDR3nt: TGTGCCAGCAGCCAACTGCCCCTGGCGGACAGGGCGAAAGAGCAGTACTTC
CDR3aa: CASSQLPLADRAKEQYF